This TCR beta chain emerged from a study of memory CD8 T cells in hepatitis C reinfection. Study in general: Chronic HCV followed reinfection in a couple of donors who cleared primary infection.

This sample's time point: peak reinfection, 3 to 8 weeks after reinfection detection. Sorted cells were sequenced directly ex vivo without any in vitro expansion. Regarding the study as a whole: With about 5 donors, public clonotype conclusions could not be definitive.

As regards this clone: Antigen: not known.

The data were produced by immunoSEQ multiplex PCR, yet TCRdb's version contains in-frame clones alone and is incomplete. The sample has under 50,000 clones, approximately 88% seen once. V lost 1 base, J lost 9 bases, and 12 bases lay in between. The CDR3 contains 13 residues. CDR1 is SEHNR and CDR2 is FQNEAQ in the germline V gene (reference sequence). Sequenced input: naive CD8+ T cells sorted from blood. The chain recombines TRBV7-9 with TRBJ2-5; a possible D gene is TRBD1 (5 bases). The sequence came from a man aged 18 to 29 with hepatitis C virus infection. This chain's CDR3 is CASSLGGPSPQYF. The DNA for the CDR3 is TGTGCCAGCAGCTTAGGGGGCCCCTCTCCCCAGTACTTC.